This is a list of T cell receptor beta chains from one sample in a study of T cells in Graves' hyperthyroidism and ophthalmopathy. TCRdb re-derived calls from the multiplex PCR reads in MiXCR, one entry per CDR3 protein. Of about 420,000 distinct CDR3 sequences listed, approximately 13% are singletons. The sample comprised blood. The receptors derive from a woman under 30 with Graves' hyperthyroidism. CDR3s include the opening cysteine and the closing phenylalanine or tryptophan. The order of the fields is D gene, J gene, clone size, V gene, CDR3 protein, CDR3 DNA. D genes are given only for firm matches. For some rows the clone size is stated as once, few or many, or as a class when expanded; others skip it.

d_call: .; j_call: TRBJ1-1; clone_size: many; v_call: TRBV28; cdr3_aa: CASSTANTEAFF; cdr3_nt: TGTGCCAGCAGTACCGCAAACACTGAAGCTTTCTTT
d_call: TRBD1; j_call: TRBJ1-2; clone_size: .; v_call: TRBV29-1; cdr3_aa: CSVESGGWGYTF; cdr3_nt: TGCAGCGTCGAGTCAGGGGGCTGGGGCTACACCTTC
d_call: .; j_call: TRBJ2-1; clone_size: many; v_call: TRBV13; cdr3_aa: CASSANGIQYNEQFF; cdr3_nt: TGTGCCAGCAGCGCCAATGGGATCCAGTACAATGAGCAGTTCTTC
d_call: TRBD2; j_call: TRBJ2-3; clone_size: .; v_call: TRBV19; cdr3_aa: CASTFSGGKADTQYF; cdr3_nt: TGTGCCAGTACCTTTAGCGGGGGAAAGGCAGATACGCAGTATTTT
d_call: TRBD2; j_call: TRBJ2-1; clone_size: many; v_call: TRBV7-2; cdr3_aa: CASSLAGLEHNEQFF; cdr3_nt: TGTGCCAGCAGCTTAGCGGGACTAGAACACAATGAGCAGTTCTTC
d_call: TRBD1; j_call: TRBJ1-5; clone_size: few; v_call: TRBV28; cdr3_aa: CASRGQSAQHF; cdr3_nt: TGTGCCAGCAGGGGACAGTCAGCCCAGCATTTT
d_call: .; j_call: TRBJ2-3; clone_size: few; v_call: TRBV9; cdr3_aa: CASSVRGDTQYF; cdr3_nt: TGTGCCAGCAGCGTCCGGGGGGATACGCAGTATTTT
d_call: .; j_call: TRBJ1-1; clone_size: .; v_call: TRBV29-1; cdr3_aa: CSVGQGGIGNTEAFF; cdr3_nt: TGCAGCGTGGGGCAGGGAGGGATAGGGAACACTGAAGCTTTCTTT
d_call: .; j_call: TRBJ2-2; clone_size: many; v_call: TRBV6-1; cdr3_aa: CASSVSDTGELFF; cdr3_nt: TGTGCCAGCAGTGTATCCGACACCGGGGAGCTGTTTTTT
d_call: TRBD1; j_call: TRBJ1-1; clone_size: many; v_call: TRBV19; cdr3_aa: CASSRTDRYMNTEAFF; cdr3_nt: TGTGCCAGTAGTAGAACGGACAGGTACATGAACACTGAAGCTTTCTTT
d_call: .; j_call: TRBJ1-5; clone_size: many; v_call: TRBV2; cdr3_aa: CASSRRGNSNQPQHF; cdr3_nt: TGTGCCAGCAGTAGACGAGGGAATAGCAATCAGCCCCAGCATTTT
d_call: .; j_call: TRBJ1-5; clone_size: many; v_call: TRBV11-2; cdr3_aa: CASSLAGGGSGASNQPQHF; cdr3_nt: TGTGCCAGCAGCTTAGCGGGGGGAGGGAGTGGGGCTAGCAATCAGCCCCAGCATTTT
d_call: .; j_call: TRBJ2-7; clone_size: many; v_call: TRBV10-2; cdr3_aa: CASSDRGYEQYF; cdr3_nt: TGCGCCAGCAGTGATCGCGGCTACGAGCAGTACTTC
d_call: TRBD1; j_call: TRBJ1-2; clone_size: many; v_call: TRBV5-8; cdr3_aa: CASSRQGASGYTF; cdr3_nt: TGTGCCAGCAGCCGACAGGGGGCCAGTGGCTACACCTTC
d_call: .; j_call: TRBJ1-1; clone_size: many; v_call: TRBV27; cdr3_aa: CASSSGLMNTEAFF; cdr3_nt: TGTGCCAGCAGTTCTGGTCTGATGAACACTGAAGCTTTCTTT
d_call: .; j_call: TRBJ1-2; clone_size: .; v_call: TRBV5-4; cdr3_aa: CASSLEQTSWGYTF; cdr3_nt: TGTGCCAGCAGCTTGGAACAGACATCTTGGGGCTACACCTTC
d_call: .; j_call: TRBJ2-7; clone_size: many; v_call: TRBV5-1; cdr3_aa: CASSLEGGPYEQYF; cdr3_nt: TGTGCCAGCAGCTTAGAGGGGGGGCCCTACGAGCAGTACTTC
d_call: .; j_call: TRBJ1-1; clone_size: many; v_call: TRBV5-1; cdr3_aa: CASSLGGGYTEAFF; cdr3_nt: TGCGCCAGCAGCTTGGGAGGCGGTTACACTGAAGCTTTCTTT
d_call: TRBD1; j_call: TRBJ1-2; clone_size: many; v_call: TRBV28; cdr3_aa: CTTGALYGYTF; cdr3_nt: TGCACCACAGGGGCCTTGTATGGCTACACCTTC
d_call: .; j_call: TRBJ2-6; clone_size: .; v_call: TRBV20-1; cdr3_aa: CSARQTGGGANVLTF; cdr3_nt: TGCAGTGCTAGACAAACAGGAGGTGGGGCCAACGTCCTGACTTTC
d_call: TRBD1; j_call: TRBJ2-2; clone_size: few; v_call: TRBV5-5; cdr3_aa: CASSLRGTGVSTGELFF; cdr3_nt: TGTGCCAGCAGCTTGAGGGGGACAGGGGTCTCCACCGGGGAGCTGTTTTTT
d_call: .; j_call: TRBJ1-1; clone_size: many; v_call: TRBV6-1; cdr3_aa: CASSDGTTFTTEAFF; cdr3_nt: TGTGCCAGCAGTGATGGGACCACGTTTACGACTGAAGCTTTCTTT
d_call: TRBD1; j_call: TRBJ2-3; clone_size: few; v_call: TRBV24-1; cdr3_aa: CATSDLGTGSLRDTQYF; cdr3_nt: TGTGCCACCAGTGATTTAGGGACAGGGTCCCTTCGAGATACGCAGTATTTT
d_call: TRBD2; j_call: TRBJ2-1; clone_size: .; v_call: TRBV20-1; cdr3_aa: CSARVGTSGSKALYNEQFF; cdr3_nt: TGCAGTGCTAGAGTGGGGACTAGCGGGAGTAAGGCCCTCTACAATGAGCAGTTCTTC
d_call: TRBD1; j_call: TRBJ1-2; clone_size: many; v_call: TRBV2; cdr3_aa: CATRMGTGPNYGYTF; cdr3_nt: TGTGCCACCCGGATGGGGACAGGTCCTAACTATGGCTACACCTTC
d_call: TRBD2; j_call: TRBJ2-7; clone_size: few; v_call: TRBV4-1; cdr3_aa: CASSHGTSGTYEQYF; cdr3_nt: TGCGCCAGCAGCCACGGGACTAGCGGAACCTACGAGCAGTACTTC
d_call: .; j_call: TRBJ1-1; clone_size: many; v_call: TRBV4-1; cdr3_aa: CASSQFPKGTLGNTEAFF; cdr3_nt: TGCGCCAGCAGCCAGTTCCCCAAAGGGACCTTAGGGAACACTGAAGCTTTCTTT
d_call: .; j_call: TRBJ2-1; clone_size: .; v_call: TRBV27; cdr3_aa: CASSLQAGSSYNEQFF; cdr3_nt: TGTGCCAGCAGTTTACAGGCAGGGTCCTCCTACAATGAGCAGTTCTTC
d_call: TRBD1; j_call: TRBJ2-5; clone_size: few; v_call: TRBV28; cdr3_aa: CASRKTGGKETQYF; cdr3_nt: TGTGCCAGCAGGAAAACAGGGGGAAAGGAGACCCAGTACTTC
d_call: .; j_call: TRBJ2-7; clone_size: .; v_call: TRBV11-2; cdr3_aa: CASSLLWQGSYEQYF; cdr3_nt: TGTGCCAGCAGCTTACTGTGGCAGGGGTCCTACGAGCAGTACTTC
d_call: TRBD2; j_call: TRBJ2-1; clone_size: many; v_call: TRBV20-1; cdr3_aa: CSASGAGGRFF; cdr3_nt: TGCAGTGCTAGCGGAGCGGGAGGGCGGTTCTTC
d_call: TRBD2; j_call: TRBJ2-7; clone_size: many; v_call: TRBV5-1; cdr3_aa: CASSPTSDHYEQYF; cdr3_nt: TGCGCCAGCAGCCCGACTAGCGACCACTACGAGCAGTACTTC
d_call: TRBD1; j_call: TRBJ1-1; clone_size: many; v_call: TRBV6-2/TRBV6-3; cdr3_aa: CASTWGQAVAFF; cdr3_nt: TGTGCCAGCACCTGGGGACAGGCTGTGGCTTTCTTT
d_call: TRBD1; j_call: TRBJ1-5; clone_size: many; v_call: TRBV20-1; cdr3_aa: CSARGQGNQPQHF; cdr3_nt: TGCAGTGCTAGGGGACAGGGCAATCAGCCCCAGCATTTT
d_call: TRBD2; j_call: TRBJ2-1; clone_size: many; v_call: TRBV6-2/TRBV6-3; cdr3_aa: CASFRASGLTYNEQFF; cdr3_nt: TGTGCCAGCTTTCGGGCTAGCGGACTAACCTACAATGAGCAGTTCTTC
d_call: .; j_call: TRBJ2-7; clone_size: many; v_call: TRBV20-1; cdr3_aa: CSARDRASVHEQYF; cdr3_nt: TGCAGTGCTAGAGATCGGGCTAGCGTCCACGAGCAGTACTTC
d_call: TRBD1; j_call: TRBJ2-4; clone_size: few; v_call: TRBV18; cdr3_aa: CASSPRTGRLAKNIQYF; cdr3_nt: TGTGCCAGCTCACCCCGGACAGGGCGACTAGCCAAAAACATTCAGTACTTC
d_call: .; j_call: TRBJ1-5; clone_size: .; v_call: TRBV10-2; cdr3_aa: CASSEGANQPQHF; cdr3_nt: TGCGCCAGCAGTGAAGGGGCCAATCAGCCCCAGCATTTT
d_call: TRBD2; j_call: TRBJ2-1; clone_size: .; v_call: TRBV3-1; cdr3_aa: CASSRRARASGSLYNEQFF; cdr3_nt: TGTGCCAGCAGCCGCCGAGCTCGGGCTAGCGGGAGTCTGTACAATGAGCAGTTCTTC
d_call: .; j_call: TRBJ2-1; clone_size: many; v_call: TRBV7-2; cdr3_aa: CASSSSMNEQFF; cdr3_nt: TGTGCCAGCAGCTCCTCAATGAATGAGCAGTTCTTC
d_call: .; j_call: TRBJ2-7; clone_size: .; v_call: TRBV6-1; cdr3_aa: CASSWGRDYEQYF; cdr3_nt: TGTGCCAGCAGTTGGGGCAGAGACTACGAGCAGTACTTC
d_call: .; j_call: TRBJ1-6; clone_size: many; v_call: TRBV27; cdr3_aa: CASSRSSSPLHF; cdr3_nt: TGTGCCAGCAGCCGAAGTAGTTCACCCCTCCACTTT
d_call: .; j_call: TRBJ1-3; clone_size: few; v_call: TRBV6-5; cdr3_aa: CASSYRQGGNTIYF; cdr3_nt: TGTGCCAGCAGTTATCGGCAGGGAGGCAACACCATATATTTT
d_call: .; j_call: TRBJ1-6; clone_size: many; v_call: TRBV2; cdr3_aa: CASGSGGRGSPLHF; cdr3_nt: TGTGCCAGCGGGTCGGGCGGTAGGGGTTCACCCCTCCACTTT
d_call: TRBD2; j_call: TRBJ2-4; clone_size: many; v_call: TRBV7-9; cdr3_aa: CASSLEIREVLAKNIQYF; cdr3_nt: TGTGCCAGCAGCTTAGAAATCCGGGAGGTTCTAGCCAAAAACATTCAGTACTTC
d_call: .; j_call: TRBJ2-1; clone_size: few; v_call: TRBV5-1; cdr3_aa: CASSLDWGKQFF; cdr3_nt: TGCGCCAGCAGCTTGGACTGGGGAAAGCAGTTCTTC
d_call: TRBD1; j_call: TRBJ2-7; clone_size: many; v_call: TRBV18; cdr3_aa: CASSSRTGSVNEQYF; cdr3_nt: TGTGCCAGCTCGTCCAGGACAGGGAGTGTGAACGAGCAGTACTTC
d_call: TRBD2; j_call: TRBJ2-5; clone_size: many; v_call: TRBV29-1; cdr3_aa: CSALKGSSGRPQETQYF; cdr3_nt: TGCAGCGCCCTGAAGGGATCGAGCGGGAGGCCACAAGAGACCCAGTACTTC
d_call: .; j_call: TRBJ2-2; clone_size: few; v_call: TRBV19; cdr3_aa: CASSDQAVQGAGELFF; cdr3_nt: TGTGCCAGTAGTGACCAGGCGGTACAGGGAGCCGGGGAGCTGTTTTTT
d_call: TRBD1; j_call: TRBJ1-4; clone_size: .; v_call: TRBV7-2; cdr3_aa: CATGTGRGELFF; cdr3_nt: TGTGCCACCGGGACAGGGAGGGGAGAACTGTTTTTT
d_call: .; j_call: TRBJ1-6; clone_size: few; v_call: TRBV9; cdr3_aa: CASSVGVWDSPLHF; cdr3_nt: TGTGCCAGCAGCGTAGGGGTTTGGGATTCACCCCTCCACTTT